The 20 T cell receptor beta chains below come from one sample, sequenced in a study of beta chain features in type 1 diabetes listed by TCRdb under 2018. Study-wide findings and limitations: In all four CD4+ subsets, TCRB CDR3 length was moderately but significantly shorter in type 1 diabetes patients.

Their antigen targets remain unknown. Libraries came from the immunoSEQ multiplex PCR assay. The entire amount of isolated RNA was reverse transcribed using the High Capacity cDNA Reverse Transcription Kit, so the sequenced TCRB transcripts were expressed ones. TCRdb obtained this table from immuneACCESS and retained in-frame rearrangements with V and J assigned. These tables miss some clones; where compared with another copy, unresolved V genes account for less than half of the shortfall, and the remainder is unexplained. Across this sample there are about 740,000 clones, with around 15% seen only once. The top ten clones comprise approximately 0.021% of the sample. The sequenced material came from naive CD4+ T cells from blood. Taken with the paper, the label for cell subset or site translates to: true naive CD4+ T cells. These receptors all come from a man younger than 35 with type 1 diabetes.

In this sample, this clone turned up a few times. This specimen includes other DNA sequences encoding the same CDR3. The chain combines TRBV7-9 with TRBJ2-3; 11 nucleotides align to TRBD1. The CDR3 runs 14 residues. The V and J ends lost 3 bases and 4 bases, in that order; junction bases with no gene match: 0. Germline values: CDR1 SEHNR, CDR2 FQNEAQ (reference sequence). This CDR3 reads CASSLGQGADTQYF. CDR3 nucleotides: TGTGCCAGCAGCTTGGGACAGGGGGCAGATACGCAGTATTTT. The entire variable domain, with the rest obtained from reference TRBV7-9 and TRBJ2-3, is as follows: DTGVSQNPRHKITKRGQNVTFRCDPISEHNRLYWYRQTLGQGPEFLTYFQNEAQLEKSRLLSDRFSAERPKGSFSTLEIQRTEQGDSAMYLCASSLGQGADTQYFGPGTRLTVL.

The rearrangement uses TRBV5-1 and TRBJ1-6; D remains unclear. Germline V CDR1 and CDR2: SGHRS, YFSETQ. The V end was cut by 4 bases, the J end by 4 bases, with 12 bases between. The CDR3 length is 15 residues. The CDR3 DNA reads as TGCGCCAGCAGCCTCGTGTCTGGATATAATTCACCCCTCCACTTT. Residues: CASSLVSGYNSPLHF.

This clone came up a few times. The chain employs TRBV5-1 and TRBJ2-5, with TRBD2 matching over 9 bases. The CDR3 is 15 residues long. Losses at the gene ends were 6 bases for V and 2 bases for J; bases not matched to a gene: 8. Germline V lookup: CDR1 SGHRS, CDR2 YFSETQ. The CDR3 nucleotides read TGCGCCAGCACCATGGCCAGCGGGGGGCAAGAGACCCAGTACTTC. It encodes CASTMASGGQETQYF.

There are a few counts of this clone. The chain couples TRBV6-5 to TRBJ2-7, with a tentative D call TRBD2 (5 bases). Germline V CDR1 and CDR2: MNHEY, SVGAGI. V gave up 4 bases and J gave up 3 bases, with 13 bases separating them. This CDR3 contains 14 residues. The CDR3: CASSSDRGFYEQYF. DNA of the CDR3: TGTGCCAGCAGTTCGGACCGAGGGTTCTACGAGCAGTACTTC.

The sample holds a few counts of this clone. The rearrangement uses TRBV4-1 and TRBJ1-5; D possibly corresponds to TRBD1 (5 bases). The CDR3 sequence is 15 residues long. Germline CDR1 and CDR2: MGHRA and YSYEKL. V lost 1 base, J lost 3 bases, and 10 bases lay in between. The CDR3 DNA follows: TGCGCCAGCAGCCAAGCGCGAGGGACCAATCAGCCCCAGCATTTT. The encoded protein is CASSQARGTNQPQHF.

The CDR3 protein is CASSLVAQEQYF. The CDR3 DNA reads TGTGCCAGCAGCTTAGTCGCGCAGGAGCAGTACTTC. The V call is TRBV7-6, the J call TRBJ2-7; D uncertain. The length of the CDR3 is 12 residues. V dropped 1 base and J dropped 7 bases, with 8 bases sitting between them. Germline V gives CDR1 SGHVS, CDR2 FNYEAQ.

CDR3 loop: CASSPLGRDSEPQHF. The CDR3, as DNA: TGCGCCAGCAGCCCCCTGGGGCGGGACTCGGAGCCCCAGCATTTT. The genes are TRBV5-1 and TRBJ1-5; TRBD1 might be the D (5 bases). This CDR3 has 15 amino acids. Germline-derived CDR1 and CDR2 are SGHRS and YFSETQ. Trimming left V 4 bases short and J 8 bases short, with 19 bases between. Supplemented by reference TRBV5-1 and TRBJ1-5, the full variable domain reads KAGVTQTPRYLIKTRGQQVTLSCSPISGHRSVSWYQQTPGQGLQFLFEYFSETQRNKGNFPGRFSGRQFSNSRSEMNVSTLELGDSALYLCASSPLGRDSEPQHFGDGTRLSIL.

The chain recombines TRBV6-1 with TRBJ2-7; either TRBD1 or TRBD2 may supply D (5 bases each). CDR1 is MNHNS and CDR2 is SASEGT in the germline V gene. V was clipped by 7 bases and J by 7 bases, with 20 bases between them. The CDR3 has 14 residues. CDR3 DNA sequence: TGTGCCAGCAAGCTAAGGGACGCCTCCGGGGAGCAGTACTTC. This encodes CASKLRDASGEQYF.

V usage is TRBV29-1 and J usage is TRBJ2-7; perhaps TRBD1 as D (7 bases). There are 13 residues in the CDR3. V was trimmed by 7 bases and J by 7 bases, leaving 20 bases between them. Germline V gene data show CDR1 as SQVTM and CDR2 as ANQGSEA. CDR3 sequence: CSAAGQPESEQYF. CDR3 DNA sequence: TGCAGCGCCGCGGGACAGCCGGAATCGGAGCAGTACTTC.

The chain couples TRBV18 to TRBJ2-2; D remains unclear. The CDR3 extends over 14 amino acids. The V end lost 5 bases, the J end lost 1 base, and 8 bases lay between the germline ends. Germline assignment: CDR1 KGHSH and CDR2 LQKENI. CDR3 in DNA: TGTGCCAGCTCATCCAGAGAGAACACCGGGGAGCTGTTTTTT. Translating it yields CASSSRENTGELFF.

This clone was picked up a small number of times. The rearrangement joins TRBV2 to TRBJ2-7; D unresolved. Germline loops: CDR1 SNHLY, CDR2 FYNNEI. This CDR3 contains 12 residues. V was trimmed by 4 bases and J by 4 bases, leaving 8 bases between them. DNA of the CDR3: TGTGCCAGCAGTGTTGTAGGATACGAGCAGTACTTC. Translated: CASSVVGYEQYF.

The chain couples TRBV14 to TRBJ1-2; a weak D match, TRBD1 (6 bases). The germline gives CDR1 SGHDN, CDR2 FVKESK. Trimming removed 1 base at V and 5 bases at J, with 11 bases between. The CDR3 contains 14 residues. Here the CDR3 reads CASSQARQGYGYTF. In DNA, the CDR3 is TGTGCCAGCAGCCAAGCTCGTCAGGGGTATGGCTACACCTTC. Drawing the rest from reference TRBV14 and TRBJ1-2, the complete variable domain is EAGVTQFPSHSVIEKGQTVTLRCDPISGHDNLYWYRRVMGKEIKFLLHFVKESKQDESGMPNNRFLAERTGGTYSTLKVQPAELEDSGVYFCASSQARQGYGYTFGSGTRLTVV.

V usage is TRBV2 and J usage is TRBJ2-7, with D maybe TRBD1 (5 bases). The CDR3 has 14 residues. Between the trimmed V and J ends, which lost 5 bases and 0 bases, there was a span of 11 bases. Germline CDR1 is SNHLY and CDR2 is FYNNEI. CDR3 DNA sequence: TGTGCCAGCAGTCGCCAGGGAAGCTCCTACGAGCAGTACTTC. Amino acids: CASSRQGSSYEQYF. The full variable domain, with the rest looked up from reference TRBV2 and TRBJ2-7, is EPEVTQTPSHQVTQMGQEVILRCVPISNHLYFYWYRQILGQKVEFLVSFYNNEISEKSEIFDDQFSVERPDGSNFTLKIRSTKLEDSAMYFCASSRQGSSYEQYFGPGTRLTVT.

The chain carries TRBV5-6 and TRBJ2-5, with D possibly being TRBD1 (6 bases). The CDR3 totals 15 residues. The V gene's germline CDR1 is SGHDT and CDR2 YYEEEE. Trimming took 4 bases from V and 5 from J, leaving 18 bases between them. As DNA, the CDR3 is TGTGCCAGCAGCGGCAACGGACAGTTAGAGGAGACCCAGTACTTC. Translation gives CASSGNGQLEETQYF.

This clone was picked up a small number of times. The rearrangement links TRBV5-4 to TRBJ1-4; 9 bases are a match to TRBD1. J was trimmed by 8 bases and V by 4 bases; bases with no gene match: 6. The CDR3 runs to 14 residues. The germline CDR1 and CDR2 sequences are SGHNT and YYREEE (reference sequence). The CDR3 bases are TGTGCCAGCAGCGGGGGACAGGGCAACGAAAAACTGTTTTTT. It is translated as CASSGGQGNEKLFF.

This clone has only a few counts. This chain uses TRBV10-3 with TRBJ2-1, with TRBD2 as a possible D gene (6 bases). Deletions cut 4 bases from V and 4 bases from J, with 14 bases between. The CDR3 extends over 15 amino acids. CDR1 and CDR2 (germline): ENHRY, SYGVKD. CDR3 protein: CAISVRTGGYNEQFF. The CDR3 nucleotides are TGTGCCATCAGTGTTCGGACTGGGGGGTACAATGAGCAGTTCTTC.

This clone turned up a few times. The rearrangement links TRBV9 to TRBJ2-5; TRBD1 aligns across 7 bases. Germline-derived CDR1 and CDR2 are SGDLS and YYNGEE. The CDR3 consists of 15 residues. The V and J ends lost 3 bases and 2 bases, in that order; junction bases with no gene match: 7. The CDR3 sequence: CASSATTGWQETQYF. The CDR3 DNA is TGTGCCAGCAGCGCGACGACAGGGTGGCAAGAGACCCAGTACTTC. Full variable domain (outside the CDR3, taken from reference TRBV9 and TRBJ2-5): DSGVTQTPKHLITATGQRVTLRCSPRSGDLSVYWYQQSLDQGLQFLIQYYNGEERAKGNILERFSAQQFPDLHSELNLSSLELGDSALYFCASSATTGWQETQYFGPGTRLLVL.

This clone was counted only a few times. J is TRBJ2-3 and V is TRBV27; no firm D call. Germline assignment: CDR1 MNHEY and CDR2 SMNVEV (reference sequence). The V end lost 2 bases, the J end lost 0 bases, and 6 bases lay between the germline ends. This CDR3 has 14 amino acids. The CDR3 nucleotides are TGTGCCAGCAGTTTAGGTTGGAGCACAGATACGCAGTATTTT. It encodes CASSLGWSTDTQYF.

The sample holds a few counts of this clone. The chain employs TRBV13 and TRBJ2-1; D may be TRBD1 or TRBD2 (6 bases each). The germline V and J ends were trimmed by 2 bases and 4 bases, with 15 bases remaining between them. The CDR3 covers 16 residues. CDR1 is PRHDT, CDR2 FYEKMQ, per germline (reference sequence). Written as DNA, the CDR3 is TGTGCCAGCAGCTTAAACCGGGGGCAACCGTACAATGAGCAGTTCTTC. This codes for CASSLNRGQPYNEQFF.

This clone was detected a few times. The chain couples TRBV19 to TRBJ1-5; no definite D call. The germline V gene has CDR1 LNHDA and CDR2 SQIVND (reference sequence). There are 16 residues in the CDR3. V dropped 8 bases and J dropped 0 bases, with 17 bases sitting between them. This CDR3 reads CASCQTWRNSNQPQHF. Here the CDR3 DNA reads TGTGCCAGTTGTCAAACTTGGAGAAATAGCAATCAGCCCCAGCATTTT. Full variable domain (rest looked up from reference TRBV19 and TRBJ1-5): DGGITQSPKYLFRKEGQNVTLSCEQNLNHDAMYWYRQDPGQGLRLIYYSQIVNDFQKGDIAEGYSVSREKKESFPLTVTSAQKNPTAFYLCASCQTWRNSNQPQHFGDGTRLSIL.